This T cell receptor beta chain was obtained from a study of cytomegalovirus exposure and HLA in healthy donors. The length of the CDR3 is 15 residues. Germline values: CDR1 MDHEN, CDR2 SYDVKM. The V gene lost 1 base and the J gene lost 3 bases, with 12 bases spanning the gap. Vbeta (60) and Jbeta (13) primers were used in the PCR. Some clones are missing from TCRdb's copy, which holds only in-frame ones; the method was immunoSEQ multiplex PCR. The sample carries more than 150,000 clones, 75% to 85% recorded once. The sequence was obtained from a man younger than 35 in good health and CMV-seronegative. The rearrangement uses TRBV28 and TRBJ1-2; no definite D call. The sequencing input was PBMCs. CDR3 in DNA: TGTGCCAGCAGTTTATCCCTTTTGAGTTACTATGGCTACACCTTC. Amino acid sequence: CASSLSLLSYYGYTF.